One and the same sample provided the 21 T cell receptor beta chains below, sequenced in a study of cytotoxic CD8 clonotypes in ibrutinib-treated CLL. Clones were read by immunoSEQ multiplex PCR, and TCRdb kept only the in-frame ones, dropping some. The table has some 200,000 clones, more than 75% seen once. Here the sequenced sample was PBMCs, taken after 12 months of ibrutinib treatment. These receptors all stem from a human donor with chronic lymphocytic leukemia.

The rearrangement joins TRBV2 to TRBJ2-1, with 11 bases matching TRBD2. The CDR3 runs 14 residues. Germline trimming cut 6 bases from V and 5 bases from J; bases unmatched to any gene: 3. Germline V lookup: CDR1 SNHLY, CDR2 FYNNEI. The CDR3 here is CASRGLAENNEQFF. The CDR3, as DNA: TGTGCCAGCAGGGGACTAGCGGAAAACAATGAGCAGTTCTTC.

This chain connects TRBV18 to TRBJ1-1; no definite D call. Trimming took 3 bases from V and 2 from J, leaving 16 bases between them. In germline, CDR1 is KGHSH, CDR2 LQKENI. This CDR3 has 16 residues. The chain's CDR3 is CASSPVPTWGNTEAFF. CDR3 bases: TGTGCCAGCTCACCTGTCCCGACGTGGGGTAACACTGAAGCTTTCTTT.

This chain's CDR3 is CASSIGSYSNQPQHF. For the CDR3, the DNA is TGTGCCAGTAGTATAGGGAGTTATAGCAATCAGCCCCAGCATTTT. This sequence joins TRBV19 and TRBJ1-5; D gene ambiguous. Germline V gives CDR1 LNHDA, CDR2 SQIVND (reference sequence). V was clipped by 1 base and J by 0 bases, with 7 bases between them. CDR3 length equals 15 residues.

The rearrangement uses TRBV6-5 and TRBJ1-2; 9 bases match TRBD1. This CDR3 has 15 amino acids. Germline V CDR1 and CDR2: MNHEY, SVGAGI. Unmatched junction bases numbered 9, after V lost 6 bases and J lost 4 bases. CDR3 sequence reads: CASRLLADRGYGYTF. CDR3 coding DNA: TGTGCCAGCAGACTGCTGGCGGACAGGGGCTATGGCTACACCTTC.

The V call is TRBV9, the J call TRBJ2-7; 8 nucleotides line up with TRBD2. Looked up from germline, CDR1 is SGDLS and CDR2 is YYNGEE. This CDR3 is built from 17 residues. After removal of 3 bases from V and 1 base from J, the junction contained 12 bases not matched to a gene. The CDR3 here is CASSETLSGGESYEQYF. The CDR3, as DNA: TGTGCCAGCAGCGAAACCCTCAGCGGGGGCGAGTCCTACGAGCAGTACTTC.

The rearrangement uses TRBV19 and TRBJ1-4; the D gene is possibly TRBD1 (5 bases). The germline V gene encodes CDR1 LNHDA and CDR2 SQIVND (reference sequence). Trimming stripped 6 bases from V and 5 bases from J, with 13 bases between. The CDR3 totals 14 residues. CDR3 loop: CASRNTGWNEKLFF. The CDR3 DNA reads TGTGCCAGTAGAAACACAGGCTGGAATGAAAAACTGTTTTTT.

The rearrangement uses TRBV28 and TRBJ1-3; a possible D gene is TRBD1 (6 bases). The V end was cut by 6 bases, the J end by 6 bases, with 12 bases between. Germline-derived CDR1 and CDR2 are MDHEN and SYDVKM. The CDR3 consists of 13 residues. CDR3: CASRGGWENTIYF. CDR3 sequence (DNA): TGTGCCAGCAGAGGGGGGTGGGAAAACACCATATATTTT.

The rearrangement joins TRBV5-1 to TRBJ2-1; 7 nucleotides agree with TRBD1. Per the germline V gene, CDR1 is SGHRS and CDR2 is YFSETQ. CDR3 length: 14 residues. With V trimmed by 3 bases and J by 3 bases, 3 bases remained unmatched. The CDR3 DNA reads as TGCGCCAGCAGCTGGGGACAGATCTACAATGAGCAGTTCTTC. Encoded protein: CASSWGQIYNEQFF.

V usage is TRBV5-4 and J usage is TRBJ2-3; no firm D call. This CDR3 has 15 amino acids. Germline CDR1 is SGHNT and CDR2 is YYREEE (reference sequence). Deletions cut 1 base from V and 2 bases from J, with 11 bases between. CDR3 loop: CASSLSFPATDTQYF. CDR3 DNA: TGTGCCAGCAGCTTGTCCTTCCCTGCCACAGATACGCAGTATTTT.

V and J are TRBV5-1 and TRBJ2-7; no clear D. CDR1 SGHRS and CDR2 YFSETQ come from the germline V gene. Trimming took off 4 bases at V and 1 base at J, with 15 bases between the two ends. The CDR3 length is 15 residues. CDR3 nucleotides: TGCGCCAGCAGCCCCTCCGGGCCTGGATCCTACGAGCAGTACTTC. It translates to CASSPSGPGSYEQYF.

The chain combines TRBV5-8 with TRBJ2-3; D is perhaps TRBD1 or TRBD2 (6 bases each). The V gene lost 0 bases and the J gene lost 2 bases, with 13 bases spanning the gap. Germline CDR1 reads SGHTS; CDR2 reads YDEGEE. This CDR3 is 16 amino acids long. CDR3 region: CASSLGSGAITDTQYF. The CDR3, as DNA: TGTGCCAGCAGCTTGGGGTCGGGGGCGATCACAGATACGCAGTATTTT.

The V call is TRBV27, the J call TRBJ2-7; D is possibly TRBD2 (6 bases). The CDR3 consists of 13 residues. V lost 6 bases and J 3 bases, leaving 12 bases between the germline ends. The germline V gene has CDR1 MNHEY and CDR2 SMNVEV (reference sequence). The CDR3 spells CASRRDGNYEQYF. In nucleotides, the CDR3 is TGTGCCAGCAGGCGGGACGGGAACTACGAGCAGTACTTC.

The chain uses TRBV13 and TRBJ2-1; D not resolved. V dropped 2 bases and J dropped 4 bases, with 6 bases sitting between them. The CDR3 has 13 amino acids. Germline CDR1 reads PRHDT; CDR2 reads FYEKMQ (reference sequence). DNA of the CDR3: TGTGCCAGCAGCTTAAGGCAGTACAATGAGCAGTTCTTC. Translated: CASSLRQYNEQFF.

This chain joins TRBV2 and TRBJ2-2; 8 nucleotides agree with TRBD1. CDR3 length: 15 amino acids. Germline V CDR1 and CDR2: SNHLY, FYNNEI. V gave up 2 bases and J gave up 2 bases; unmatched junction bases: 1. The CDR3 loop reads CASSEQGANTGELFF. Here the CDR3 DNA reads TGTGCCAGCAGTGAACAGGGGGCCAACACCGGGGAGCTGTTTTTT.

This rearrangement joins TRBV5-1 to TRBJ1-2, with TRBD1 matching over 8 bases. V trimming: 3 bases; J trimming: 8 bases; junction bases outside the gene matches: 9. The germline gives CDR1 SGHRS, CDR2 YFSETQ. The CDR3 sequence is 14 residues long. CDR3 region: CASSYVGQGEGYTF. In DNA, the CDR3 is TGCGCCAGCAGCTACGTAGGACAGGGCGAGGGCTACACCTTC.

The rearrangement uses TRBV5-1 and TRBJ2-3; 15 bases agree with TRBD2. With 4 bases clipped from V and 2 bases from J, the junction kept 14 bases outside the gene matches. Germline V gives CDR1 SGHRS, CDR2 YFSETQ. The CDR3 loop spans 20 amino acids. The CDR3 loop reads CASSPVGLAGGSSYTDTQYF. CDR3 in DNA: TGCGCCAGCAGCCCGGTGGGACTAGCGGGGGGTAGTTCTTACACAGATACGCAGTATTTT.

The CDR3 DNA sequence: TGTGCCAGTACCCGGACAGGGGGCTCAAACATTCAGTACTTC. It specifies CASTRTGGSNIQYF. V is TRBV19 and J is TRBJ2-4; 11 bases are shared with TRBD1. With 7 bases clipped from V and 6 bases from J, the junction kept 5 bases outside the gene matches. The CDR3 consists of 14 residues. Looked up from germline, CDR1 is LNHDA and CDR2 is SQIVND (reference sequence).

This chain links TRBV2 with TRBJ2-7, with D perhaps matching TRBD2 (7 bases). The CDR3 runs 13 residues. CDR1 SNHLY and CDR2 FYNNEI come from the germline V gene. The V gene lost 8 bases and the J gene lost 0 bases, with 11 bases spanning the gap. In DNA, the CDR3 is TGTGCCAGCGGGGGGGCTTTCTCCTACGAGCAGTACTTC. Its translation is CASGGAFSYEQYF.

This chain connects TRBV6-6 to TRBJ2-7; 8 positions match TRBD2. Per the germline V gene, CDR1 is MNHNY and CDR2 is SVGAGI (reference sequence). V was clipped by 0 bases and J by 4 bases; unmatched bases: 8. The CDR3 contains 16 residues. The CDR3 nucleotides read TGTGCCAGCAGTTACTCTTATAGCGGGAAAACTTACGAGCAGTACTTC. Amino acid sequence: CASSYSYSGKTYEQYF.

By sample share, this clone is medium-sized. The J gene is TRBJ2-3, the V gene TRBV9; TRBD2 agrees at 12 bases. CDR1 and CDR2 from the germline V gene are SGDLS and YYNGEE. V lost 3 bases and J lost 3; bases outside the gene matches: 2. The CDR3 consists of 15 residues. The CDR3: CASSGGTSGTDTQYF. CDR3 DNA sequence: TGTGCCAGCAGCGGGGGGACTAGCGGGACAGATACGCAGTATTTT.

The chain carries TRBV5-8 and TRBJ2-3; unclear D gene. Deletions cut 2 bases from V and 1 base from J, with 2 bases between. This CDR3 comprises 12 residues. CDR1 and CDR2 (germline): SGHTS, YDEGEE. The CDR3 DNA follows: TGTGCCAGCAGCTTCCGCACAGATACGCAGTATTTT. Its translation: CASSFRTDTQYF.